These T cell receptor beta chains were read from a single sample in a study of cytomegalovirus exposure and HLA in healthy donors. Assay used: immunoSEQ multiplex PCR; TCRdb lists only in-frame clones, some missing. The repertoire table contains roughly 150,000 clones. What was sequenced was PBMCs. The receptor source for this set is a woman aged 50 to 60 in good health and CMV-seronegative. CDR3s leave out the opening cysteine and the closing phenylalanine or tryptophan. Each record gives: J gene, V gene, D gene, CDR3 protein. The D gene is left open where the match is weak.

j_call: TRBJ2-1
v_call: TRBV4-2
d_call: TRBD2
cdr3_aa: ASSQESRGLAGDEQF

j_call: TRBJ1-3
v_call: TRBV7-9
d_call: NA
cdr3_aa: ASSIGGVLSGNTIY

j_call: TRBJ2-1
v_call: TRBV4-1
d_call: NA
cdr3_aa: ASSVLRDTYNEQF

j_call: TRBJ2-2
v_call: TRBV19
d_call: NA
cdr3_aa: ASKFGGGTGELF

j_call: TRBJ1-2
v_call: TRBV28
d_call: TRBD1
cdr3_aa: ASSFPGQGARGYT

j_call: TRBJ2-7
v_call: TRBV5-1
d_call: NA
cdr3_aa: ASSSRDEQY

j_call: TRBJ2-3
v_call: TRBV5-4
d_call: TRBD2
cdr3_aa: ASTLRASGTTDTQY

j_call: TRBJ2-7
v_call: TRBV15
d_call: NA
cdr3_aa: ATRVGGYYEQY

j_call: TRBJ1-6
v_call: TRBV6-6
d_call: NA
cdr3_aa: ASSRENSPLH

j_call: TRBJ2-7
v_call: TRBV28
d_call: NA
cdr3_aa: ASSLSSEQY

j_call: TRBJ2-5
v_call: TRBV9
d_call: TRBD2
cdr3_aa: ASSVEETTSGRMETQY

j_call: TRBJ2-1
v_call: TRBV18
d_call: NA
cdr3_aa: ASSPAFSGTSEQF

j_call: TRBJ1-1
v_call: TRBV4-1
d_call: NA
cdr3_aa: ASSGAGGVDTEAF

j_call: TRBJ1-5
v_call: TRBV6-6
d_call: TRBD1
cdr3_aa: ASSSGQGAGNQPQH

j_call: TRBJ1-2
v_call: TRBV4-1
d_call: NA
cdr3_aa: ASSQAPGNAGYGYT

j_call: TRBJ1-2
v_call: TRBV6-1
d_call: TRBD1
cdr3_aa: ASSIQGAANYGYT

j_call: TRBJ1-1
v_call: TRBV30
d_call: TRBD1
cdr3_aa: AWSSKGAVTEAF

j_call: TRBJ1-5
v_call: TRBV4-2
d_call: NA
cdr3_aa: ASSQSRGNQPQH

j_call: TRBJ1-5
v_call: TRBV28
d_call: NA
cdr3_aa: ASSFGWQGNQPQH

j_call: TRBJ2-7
v_call: TRBV4-3
d_call: NA
cdr3_aa: ASSQDLEGAGSYEQY

j_call: TRBJ2-5
v_call: TRBV10-3
d_call: TRBD1
cdr3_aa: AIRPDRGPQETQY

j_call: TRBJ1-5
v_call: TRBV7-6
d_call: NA
cdr3_aa: ASSLGASNQPQH

j_call: TRBJ2-5
v_call: TRBV5-8
d_call: TRBD1
cdr3_aa: ASSLGQGQETQY

j_call: TRBJ2-2
v_call: TRBV19
d_call: NA
cdr3_aa: ASSITAIPGELF

j_call: TRBJ2-3
v_call: TRBV5-1
d_call: NA
cdr3_aa: ASSLGQAEYTDTQY

j_call: TRBJ2-1
v_call: TRBV9
d_call: NA
cdr3_aa: ASSVDGGASIYNEQF

j_call: TRBJ1-5
v_call: TRBV28
d_call: NA
cdr3_aa: ASSHPDRYQPQH

j_call: TRBJ1-6
v_call: TRBV19
d_call: NA
cdr3_aa: ASSTSGGQNYNSPLH

j_call: TRBJ2-5
v_call: TRBV5-5
d_call: NA
cdr3_aa: ASSFPGGSETQY

j_call: TRBJ1-2
v_call: TRBV5-6
d_call: NA
cdr3_aa: ASSLPGVDYGYT

j_call: TRBJ1-1
v_call: TRBV10-1
d_call: NA
cdr3_aa: ASSESWGEAPTESEAF

j_call: TRBJ2-5
v_call: TRBV5-1
d_call: TRBD1
cdr3_aa: ASTPGQAGETQY

j_call: TRBJ2-7
v_call: TRBV30
d_call: NA
cdr3_aa: AWSVLSLAPSYEQY

j_call: TRBJ1-5
v_call: TRBV7-9
d_call: TRBD1
cdr3_aa: ASSFGRAGTGNQPQH

j_call: TRBJ2-7
v_call: TRBV7-2
d_call: NA
cdr3_aa: ASSRSIETSYEQY

j_call: TRBJ1-1
v_call: TRBV30
d_call: TRBD1
cdr3_aa: AWSQYQGTVLPMNTEAF

j_call: TRBJ1-1
v_call: TRBV5-6
d_call: NA
cdr3_aa: ASSAYRARNTEAF

j_call: TRBJ2-3
v_call: TRBV6-1
d_call: TRBD2
cdr3_aa: ATESAGGTDTQY

j_call: TRBJ1-1
v_call: TRBV5-1
d_call: TRBD1
cdr3_aa: ASYSEQGLTEAF

j_call: TRBJ1-3
v_call: TRBV6-5
d_call: TRBD1
cdr3_aa: ASRPGTAYGNTIY

j_call: TRBJ2-7
v_call: TRBV7-3
d_call: TRBD1
cdr3_aa: ASSLDRGVPYEQY

j_call: TRBJ1-1
v_call: TRBV9
d_call: NA
cdr3_aa: ASSFTGRENTEAF

j_call: TRBJ1-2
v_call: TRBV5-8
d_call: NA
cdr3_aa: ASSLLRQETYGYT

j_call: TRBJ1-4
v_call: TRBV18
d_call: TRBD1
cdr3_aa: ASSPSRSGQREKLF

j_call: TRBJ1-2
v_call: TRBV30
d_call: NA
cdr3_aa: AWSVLLNYGYT